This T cell receptor beta chain appears in the sequencing data of a study of blood T cell repertoires in COVID-19. Background on the study: Samples of COVID-19 (acute and convalescent) were obtained from the United States, Italy and Spain.

The CDR3 has 14 amino acids. Germline V lookup: CDR1 LGHNA, CDR2 YSLEER. Between the trimmed V and J ends, which lost 1 base and 4 bases, there was a span of 9 bases. As processed by the authors: Nucleated cell counts were estimated from reference gene primer amplification. Data came from immunoSEQ multiplex PCR; TCRdb stores just in-frame clones and leaves some out. That table furnishes V, J and clone size, whereas the DNA furnished D and trimming. The repertoire holds 91,000 or so clones, with about 83% as singletons. The receptor's source is a human donor in a cohort sampled during active COVID-19. The sequencing sample was made of peripheral blood. V and J are TRBV4-3 and TRBJ2-3; tentative D call: TRBD2 (6 bases). This CDR3 is CASSQAGVADTQYF. The CDR3, as DNA: TGCGCCAGCAGCCAAGCGGGAGTCGCAGATACGCAGTATTTT.